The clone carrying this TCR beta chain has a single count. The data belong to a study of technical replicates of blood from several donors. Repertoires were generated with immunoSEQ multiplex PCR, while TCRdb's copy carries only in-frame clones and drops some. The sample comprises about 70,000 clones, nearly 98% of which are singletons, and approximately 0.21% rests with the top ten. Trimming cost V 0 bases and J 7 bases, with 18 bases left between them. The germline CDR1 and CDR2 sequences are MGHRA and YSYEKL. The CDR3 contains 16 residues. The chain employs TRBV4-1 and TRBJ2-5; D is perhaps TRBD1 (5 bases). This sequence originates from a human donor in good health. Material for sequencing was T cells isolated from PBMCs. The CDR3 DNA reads TGCGCCAGCAGCCAAGATTCCAGGGAAGTAGTAGGGACCCAGTACTTC. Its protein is CASSQDSREVVGTQYF.